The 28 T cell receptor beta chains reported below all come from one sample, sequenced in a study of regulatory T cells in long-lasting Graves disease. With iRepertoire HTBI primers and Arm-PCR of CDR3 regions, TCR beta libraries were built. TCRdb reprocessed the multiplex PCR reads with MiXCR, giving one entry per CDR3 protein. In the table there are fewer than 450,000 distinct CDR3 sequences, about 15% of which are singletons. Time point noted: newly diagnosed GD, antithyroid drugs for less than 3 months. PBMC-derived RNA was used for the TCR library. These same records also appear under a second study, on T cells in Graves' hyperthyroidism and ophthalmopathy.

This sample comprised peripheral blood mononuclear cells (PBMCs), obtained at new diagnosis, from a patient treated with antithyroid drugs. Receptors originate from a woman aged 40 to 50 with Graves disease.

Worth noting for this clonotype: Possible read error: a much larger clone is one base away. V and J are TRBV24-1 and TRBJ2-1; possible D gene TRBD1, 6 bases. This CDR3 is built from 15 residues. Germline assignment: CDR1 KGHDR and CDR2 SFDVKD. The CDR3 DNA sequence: TGTGCCACCAGTGATACAGGGATCTCCTGCAATGAGCAGTTCTTC. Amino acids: CATSDTGISCNEQFF.

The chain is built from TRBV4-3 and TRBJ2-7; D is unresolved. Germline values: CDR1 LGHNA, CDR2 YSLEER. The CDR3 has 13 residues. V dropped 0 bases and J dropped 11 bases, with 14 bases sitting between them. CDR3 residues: CASSQDVRNAKYF. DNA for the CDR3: TGCGCCAGCAGCCAAGATGTGCGGAACGCGAAGTACTTC.

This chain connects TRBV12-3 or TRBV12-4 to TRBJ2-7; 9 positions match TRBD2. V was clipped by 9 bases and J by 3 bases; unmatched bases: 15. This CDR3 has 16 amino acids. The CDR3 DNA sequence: TGTGCCAGTGGTATCACTAGGCTAGCGGGATACTACGAGCAGTACTTC. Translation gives CASGITRLAGYYEQYF.

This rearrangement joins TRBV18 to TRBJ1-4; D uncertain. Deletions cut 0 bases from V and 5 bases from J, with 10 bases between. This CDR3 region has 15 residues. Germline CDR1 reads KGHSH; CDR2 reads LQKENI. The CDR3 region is CASSPPGPLNEKLFF. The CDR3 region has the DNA TGTGCCAGCTCACCACCCGGGCCGTTAAATGAAAAACTGTTTTTT.

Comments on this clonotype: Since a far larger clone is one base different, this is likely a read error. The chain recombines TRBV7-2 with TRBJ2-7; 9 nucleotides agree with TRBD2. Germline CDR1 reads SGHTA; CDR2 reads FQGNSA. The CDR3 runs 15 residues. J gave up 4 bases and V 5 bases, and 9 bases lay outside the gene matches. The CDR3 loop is CASSKEGLAGYEQYF. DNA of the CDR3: TGTGCCAGCAGCAAAGAAGGTCTAGCGGGGTACGAGCAGTACTTC.

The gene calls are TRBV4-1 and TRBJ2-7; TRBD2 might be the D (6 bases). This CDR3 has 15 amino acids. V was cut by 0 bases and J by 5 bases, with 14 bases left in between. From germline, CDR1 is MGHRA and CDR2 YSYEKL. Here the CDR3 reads CASSQEALAGNEQYF. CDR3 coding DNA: TGCGCCAGCAGCCAAGAGGCACTAGCAGGCAACGAGCAGTACTTC.

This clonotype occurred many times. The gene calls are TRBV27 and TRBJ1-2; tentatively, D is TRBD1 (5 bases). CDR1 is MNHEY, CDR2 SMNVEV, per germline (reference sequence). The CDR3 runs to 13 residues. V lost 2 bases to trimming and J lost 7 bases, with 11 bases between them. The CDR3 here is CASSLGQGSGYTF. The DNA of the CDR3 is TGTGCCAGCAGTTTAGGGCAGGGCAGTGGCTACACCTTC.

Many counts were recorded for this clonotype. The CDR3 region has the DNA TGTGCCATCAGTAAGGGACTTCTCTCCTACGAGCAGTACTTC. It translates to CAISKGLLSYEQYF. V gene TRBV10-3 combines with J gene TRBJ2-7; D possibly corresponds to TRBD2 (6 bases). Between the trimmed V and J ends, which lost 5 bases and 0 bases, there was a span of 11 bases. The CDR3 contains 14 residues. Germline loops: CDR1 ENHRY, CDR2 SYGVKD.

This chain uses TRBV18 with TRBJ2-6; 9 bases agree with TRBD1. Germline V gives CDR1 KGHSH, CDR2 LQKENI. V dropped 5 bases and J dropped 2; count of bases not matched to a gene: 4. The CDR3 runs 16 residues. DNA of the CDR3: TGTGCCAGCTCAACAAACAGGGGGCCTGGGGCCAACGTCCTGACTTTC. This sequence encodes CASSTNRGPGANVLTF.

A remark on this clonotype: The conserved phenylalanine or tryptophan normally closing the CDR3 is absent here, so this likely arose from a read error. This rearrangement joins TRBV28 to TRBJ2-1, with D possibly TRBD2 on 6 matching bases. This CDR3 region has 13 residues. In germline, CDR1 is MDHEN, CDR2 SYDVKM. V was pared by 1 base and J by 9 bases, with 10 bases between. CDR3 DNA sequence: TGTGCCAGCAGTTTATTACGGGAGCTTGAGCAGTTCTCC. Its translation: CASSLLRELEQFS.

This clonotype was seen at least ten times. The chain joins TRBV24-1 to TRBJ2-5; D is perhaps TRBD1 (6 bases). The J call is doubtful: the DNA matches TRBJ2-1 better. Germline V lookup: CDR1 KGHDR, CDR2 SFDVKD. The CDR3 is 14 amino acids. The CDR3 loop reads CATSDPRTVNEQFF. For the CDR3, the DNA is TGTGCCACCAGTGATCCCCGGACAGTCAATGAGCAGTTCTTC.

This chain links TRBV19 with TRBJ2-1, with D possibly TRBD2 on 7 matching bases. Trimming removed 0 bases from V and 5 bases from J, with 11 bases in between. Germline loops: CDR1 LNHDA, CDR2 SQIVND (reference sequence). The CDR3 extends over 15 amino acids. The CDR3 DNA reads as TGTGCCAGTAGTATAGAGGGCGGGGGCGACAATGAGCAGTTCTTC. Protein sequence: CASSIEGGGDNEQFF.

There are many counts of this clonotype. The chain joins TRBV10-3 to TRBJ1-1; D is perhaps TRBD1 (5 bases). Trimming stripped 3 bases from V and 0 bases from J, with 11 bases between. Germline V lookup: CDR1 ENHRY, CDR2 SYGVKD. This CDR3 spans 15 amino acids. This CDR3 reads CAISDRALMNTEAFF. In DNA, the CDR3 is TGTGCCATCAGTGACAGGGCCCTCATGAACACTGAAGCTTTCTTT.

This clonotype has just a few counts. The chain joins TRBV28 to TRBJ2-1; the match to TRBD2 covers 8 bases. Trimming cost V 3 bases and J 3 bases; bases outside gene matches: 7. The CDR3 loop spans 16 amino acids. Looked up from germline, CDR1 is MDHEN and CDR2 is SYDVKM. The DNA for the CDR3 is TGTGCCAGCAGTTTTATTAGCGGGGAGCGCTACAATGAGCAGTTCTTC. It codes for CASSFISGERYNEQFF.

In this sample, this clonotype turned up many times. The CDR3 bases are TGTGCCAGCACGGGGGGCAATGAGCAGTTCTTC. Protein sequence: CASTGGNEQFF. This chain joins TRBV2 and TRBJ2-1, with 7 bases fitting TRBD2. CDR3 length: 11 amino acids. V lost 7 bases, J lost 6 bases, and 0 bases stayed unmatched. From germline, CDR1 is SNHLY and CDR2 FYNNEI. Full variable domain (remainder filled in from reference TRBV2 and TRBJ2-1): EPEVTQTPSHQVTQMGQEVILRCVPISNHLYFYWYRQILGQKVEFLVSFYNNEISEKSEIFDDQFSVERPDGSNFTLKIRSTKLEDSAMYFCASTGGNEQFFGPGTRLTVL.

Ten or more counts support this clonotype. CDR3 sequence: CASSPGVPGELFF. For the CDR3, the DNA is TGTGCCAGCAGCCCCGGGGTCCCCGGGGAGCTGTTTTTT. The rearrangement joins TRBV11-1 to TRBJ2-2, with D possibly matching TRBD2 (5 bases). The CDR3 sequence is 13 residues long. V gave up 5 bases and J gave up 6 bases, with 10 bases separating them. Looked up from germline, CDR1 is SGHAT and CDR2 is FQDESV (reference sequence).

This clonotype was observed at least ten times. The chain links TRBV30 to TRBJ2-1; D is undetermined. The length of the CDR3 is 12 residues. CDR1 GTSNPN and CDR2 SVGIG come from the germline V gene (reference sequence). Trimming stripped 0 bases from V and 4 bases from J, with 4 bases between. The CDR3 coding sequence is TGTGCCTGGAGTGTTCTTTACAATGAGCAGTTCTTC. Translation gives CAWSVLYNEQFF. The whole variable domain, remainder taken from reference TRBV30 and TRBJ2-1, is SQTIHQWPATLVQPVGSPLSLECTVEGTSNPNLYWYRQAAGRGLQLLFYSVGIGQISSEVPQNLSASRPQDRQFILSSKKLLLSDSGFYLCAWSVLYNEQFFGPGTRLTVL.

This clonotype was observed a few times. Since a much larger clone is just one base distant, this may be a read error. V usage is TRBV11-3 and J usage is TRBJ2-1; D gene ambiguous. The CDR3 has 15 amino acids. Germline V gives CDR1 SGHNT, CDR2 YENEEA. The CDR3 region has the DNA TGTGCCGGCAGCCCAAGGGCTTCCTCCTACAATGAGCAGTTCTTC. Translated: CAGSPRASSYNEQFF.

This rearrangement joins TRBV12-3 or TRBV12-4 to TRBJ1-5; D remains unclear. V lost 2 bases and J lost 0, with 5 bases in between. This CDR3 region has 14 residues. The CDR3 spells CASSLPFSNQPQHF. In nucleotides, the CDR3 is TGTGCCAGCAGTTTACCGTTTAGCAATCAGCCCCAGCATTTT.

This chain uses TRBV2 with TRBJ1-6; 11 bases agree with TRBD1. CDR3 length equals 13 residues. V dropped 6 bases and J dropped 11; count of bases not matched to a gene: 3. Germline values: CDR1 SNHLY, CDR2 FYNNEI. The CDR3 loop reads CASRGDRGTPLHF. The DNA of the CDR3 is TGTGCCAGCAGGGGGGACAGGGGGACACCCCTCCACTTT.

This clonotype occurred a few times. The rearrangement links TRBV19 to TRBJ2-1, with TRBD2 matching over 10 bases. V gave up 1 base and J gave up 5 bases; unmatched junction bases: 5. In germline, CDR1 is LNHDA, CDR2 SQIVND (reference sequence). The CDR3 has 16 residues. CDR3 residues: CASSIGEREGHNEQFF. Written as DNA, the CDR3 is TGTGCCAGTAGTATAGGGGAGCGGGAGGGCCACAATGAGCAGTTCTTC.

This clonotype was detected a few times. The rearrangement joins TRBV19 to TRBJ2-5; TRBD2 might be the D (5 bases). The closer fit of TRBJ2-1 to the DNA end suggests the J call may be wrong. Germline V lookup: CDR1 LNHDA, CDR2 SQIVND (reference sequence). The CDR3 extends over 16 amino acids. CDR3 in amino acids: CASSTGKQWGFNEQFF. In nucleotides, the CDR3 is TGTGCCAGTAGTACCGGGAAACAGTGGGGTTTCAATGAGCAGTTCTTC.

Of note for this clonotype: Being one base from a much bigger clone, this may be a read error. The CDR3 coding sequence is TGTGCCAGCGGACTTGGGGGGGACCGAACCTACGAGCAGTACTTC. It translates to CASGLGGDRTYEQYF. The genes are TRBV11-3 and TRBJ2-7; 7 bases align to TRBD2. Germline lookup yields CDR1 SGHNT and CDR2 YENEEA. This CDR3 contains 15 residues. The V and J ends lost 8 bases and 2 bases, in that order; junction bases with no gene match: 12. The whole variable domain, filled in from reference TRBV11-3 and TRBJ2-7, reads EAGVVQSPRYKIIEKKQPVAFWCNPISGHNTLYWYLQNLGQGPELLIRYENEEAVDDSQLPKDRFSAERLKGVDSTLKIQPAELGDSAVYLCASGLGGDRTYEQYFGPGTRLTVT.

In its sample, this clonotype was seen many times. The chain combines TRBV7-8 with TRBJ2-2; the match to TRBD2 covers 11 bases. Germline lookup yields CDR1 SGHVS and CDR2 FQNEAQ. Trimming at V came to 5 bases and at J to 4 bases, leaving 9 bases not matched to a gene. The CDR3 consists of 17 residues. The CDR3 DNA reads TGTGCCAGCAGCCCCTATAGCGGGAGGGCCGTCACCGGGGAGCTGTTTTTT. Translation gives CASSPYSGRAVTGELFF. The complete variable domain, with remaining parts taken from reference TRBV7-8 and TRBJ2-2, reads GAGVSQSPRYKVAKRGQDVALRCDPISGHVSLFWYQQALGQGPEFLTYFQNEAQLDKSGLPSDRFFAERPEGSVSTLKIQRTQQEDSAVYLCASSPYSGRAVTGELFFGEGSRLTVL.

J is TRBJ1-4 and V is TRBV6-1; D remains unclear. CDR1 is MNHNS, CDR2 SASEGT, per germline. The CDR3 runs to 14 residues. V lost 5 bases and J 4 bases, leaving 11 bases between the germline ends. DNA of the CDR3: TGTGCCAGCAGTCCCAAACGGGATAATGAAAAACTGTTTTTT. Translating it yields CASSPKRDNEKLFF.

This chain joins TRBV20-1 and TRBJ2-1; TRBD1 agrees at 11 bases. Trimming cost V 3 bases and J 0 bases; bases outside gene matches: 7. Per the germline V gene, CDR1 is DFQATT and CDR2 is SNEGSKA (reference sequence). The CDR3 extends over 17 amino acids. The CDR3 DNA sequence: TGCAGTGCTAGTAAAGGACAGGGGGCGAGCTCCTACAATGAGCAGTTCTTC. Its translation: CSASKGQGASSYNEQFF.

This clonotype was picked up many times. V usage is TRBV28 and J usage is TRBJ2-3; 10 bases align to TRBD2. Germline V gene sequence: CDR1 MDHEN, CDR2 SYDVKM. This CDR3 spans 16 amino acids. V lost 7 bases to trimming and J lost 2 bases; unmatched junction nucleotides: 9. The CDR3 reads CASTSSSGRNTDTQYF. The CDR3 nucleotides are TGTGCCAGCACCTCCAGTAGCGGGAGGAACACAGATACGCAGTATTTT.

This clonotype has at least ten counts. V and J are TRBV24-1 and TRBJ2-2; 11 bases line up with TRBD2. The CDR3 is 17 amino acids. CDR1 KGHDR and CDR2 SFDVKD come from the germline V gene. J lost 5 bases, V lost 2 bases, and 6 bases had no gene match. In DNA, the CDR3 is TGTGCCACCAGTGATTACTCGACTAGCGGGATGACCGGGGAGCTGTTTTTT. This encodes CATSDYSTSGMTGELFF.